This T cell receptor beta chain was observed in a study of blood T cells in healthy people across ages. Whole-study findings and limits: Unknown donor CMV status possibly confounded expanded clonotype changes.

This clonotype was observed at least ten times. Its antigen is undetermined. The use of a sample-barcoded 5' primer and a J-beta primer mix characterized a second PCR of about 6 to 11 cycles. TCRdb re-called the 5' RACE reads through MiXCR, storing one row per CDR3 protein. This sample has about 580,000 distinct CDR3 sequences, with roughly 43% found just once. Healthy individuals of Caucasian origin from Russia, aged about 6 to 100, served as donors. The TCR comes from a man aged 80 or over in good health. Sequencing was performed on blood.

The CDR3 coding sequence is TGTGCCAGCAGGCCCTTCACCGGGACTAGAGGGTTGAATGAGCAGTTCTTC. Its translation is CASRPFTGTRGLNEQFF. This chain links TRBV6-5 with TRBJ2-1; 8 bases agree with TRBD2. Per germline, CDR1 MNHEY and CDR2 SVGAGI. The CDR3 is 17 residues long. The V segment lost 6 bases and the J segment 7 bases; nucleotides outside the gene matches: 17.